These T cell receptor beta chains were read from a single sample in a study of blood T cell repertoires in COVID-19. The repertoire was sequenced with immunoSEQ multiplex PCR; TCRdb's copy has only in-frame clones and lacks some. The table shows 110,000 to 150,000 clones, with approximately 90% occurring only once. Sequencing was performed on PBMCs or T cells enriched from blood (not recorded which). These receptors were taken from a man aged 50 to 59 who had recovered from COVID-19. CDR3s include the opening cysteine and the closing phenylalanine or tryptophan. The D gene is left open where the match is weak. Size values are once, few and many counts, or a class for expanded clones, and some rows have none.

TRBJ2-2	TRBV3-1/TRBV3-2	.	.	TGTGCCAGCAGCCAACCAGGGGGGGAGCTGTTTTTT	CASSQPGGELFF
TRBJ1-6	TRBV4-1	TRBD1	.	TGCGCCAGCAGCCTCACTATTGGGGGACAGGGAACACCCCTCCACTTT	CASSLTIGGQGTPLHF
TRBJ1-4	TRBV11-1	.	few	TGTGCCAGCAGTCGAAATCATGGAGCAACTAATGAAAAACTGTTTTTT	CASSRNHGATNEKLFF
TRBJ1-2	TRBV6-2/TRBV6-3	.	.	TGTGCCAGCAGCCTGGGAGTAACTAACTATGGCTACACCTTC	CASSLGVTNYGYTF
TRBJ2-3	TRBV5-1	TRBD2	.	TGCGCCAGCAGCTTGGGTCCTAGCGGGAGTCCCGATACGCAGTATTTT	CASSLGPSGSPDTQYF
TRBJ2-1	TRBV5-1	.	.	TGCGCCAGCAGCTTGGATCCAGGGGCATTGAGGAATGAGCAGTTCTTC	CASSLDPGALRNEQFF
TRBJ1-1	TRBV21-1	.	once	TGTGCCAGCAACGCTCGTGGCAGGGTTGGCACTGAAGCTTTCTTT	CASNARGRVGTEAFF
TRBJ1-5	TRBV28	.	.	TGTGCCAGCAGACTCGGGGCAGGGGTCAATCAGCCCCAGCATTTT	CASRLGAGVNQPQHF
TRBJ1-2	TRBV6-5	.	.	TGTGCCAGCATGTCAGAAGCTAACTATGGCTACACCTTC	CASMSEANYGYTF
TRBJ2-5	TRBV18	.	.	TGTGCCAGCTCACCACATCAGCAAGAGACCCAGTACTTC	CASSPHQQETQYF
TRBJ1-2	TRBV28	.	.	TGTGCCAGCAGTTTAACACAGCTCTATGGCTACACCTTC	CASSLTQLYGYTF
TRBJ2-7	TRBV14	.	.	TGTGCCAGCAGCCTTCGGGGGACCACCTACGAGCAGTACTTC	CASSLRGTTYEQYF
TRBJ1-1	TRBV18	TRBD1	.	TGTGCCAGCTCACCGACTGCCGGGACAGGGGGGTTTACTGAAGCTTTCTTT	CASSPTAGTGGFTEAFF
TRBJ2-2	TRBV30	TRBD1	.	TGTGCCTGGAGCGGGACAGGGTATTACACCGGGGAGCTGTTTTTT	CAWSGTGYYTGELFF
TRBJ2-1	TRBV5-4	TRBD1	.	TGTGCCAGCAGCTTGGGACAGGGACCCTACAATGAGCAGTTCTTC	CASSLGQGPYNEQFF
TRBJ1-4	TRBV2	.	.	TGTGCCAGCAGGGGTAACAGGAATGAAAAACTGTTTTTT	CASRGNRNEKLFF
TRBJ1-2	TRBV21-1	.	.	TGTGCCAGCAGCAAAGGGGGGGATGGCTACACCTTC	CASSKGGDGYTF
TRBJ1-2	TRBV7-3	.	.	TGTGCCAGCAGCTCCAACGGGGGTTATGGCTACACCTTC	CASSSNGGYGYTF
TRBJ2-1	TRBV18	TRBD2	.	TGTGCCAGCTCTAACTCGCGGGGGGCCAACTACAATGAGCAGTTCTTC	CASSNSRGANYNEQFF
TRBJ2-7	TRBV7-9	TRBD2	.	TGTGCCAGCAGCTTAGACGGACTAGCGCTCGAGCAGTACTTC	CASSLDGLALEQYF
TRBJ2-5	TRBV5-1	TRBD2	.	TGCGCCAGCAGCTTAGCCGGGACTAACGAAGAGACCCAGTACTTC	CASSLAGTNEETQYF
TRBJ2-5	TRBV7-2	TRBD2	.	TGTGCCAGCAGCTTTGTAGCGGGAGGGATTGAGACCCAGTACTTC	CASSFVAGGIETQYF
TRBJ1-4	TRBV9	TRBD1	.	TGTGCCAGCAGCGACCGACCTGACAGGGAAGTATCATCTAATGAAAAACTGTTTTTT	CASSDRPDREVSSNEKLFF
TRBJ2-4	TRBV5-4	TRBD1	.	TGTGCCAGCAGCTTGAAAAGGACAGGGGCGGAAGACATTCAGTACTTC	CASSLKRTGAEDIQYF
TRBJ2-1	TRBV15	.	.	TGTGCCACCAGCAGAGTAGACAGTTACAATGAGCAGTTCTTC	CATSRVDSYNEQFF
TRBJ2-3	TRBV18	TRBD2	.	TGTGCCAGCTCACCAACTTTGGCTAGCGGGGGGAACACAGATACGCAGTATTTT	CASSPTLASGGNTDTQYF
TRBJ1-1	TRBV5-4	.	.	TGTGCCAGCAGCCCACAGGGATCAGGAGTTGGGACTGAAGCTTTCTTT	CASSPQGSGVGTEAFF
TRBJ2-7	TRBV28	TRBD2	.	TGTGCCAGCAGCCTGACTAGCGGCACCTACGAGCAGTACTTC	CASSLTSGTYEQYF
TRBJ2-1	TRBV19	TRBD1	.	TGTGCCAGTAGTATAGGGACAGGGGGCTTCTTCAATGAGCAGTTCTTC	CASSIGTGGFFNEQFF
TRBJ1-2	TRBV6-2/TRBV6-3	.	.	TGTGCCAGCAGTTATGCGGGGGTCGGCTACACCTTC	CASSYAGVGYTF
TRBJ2-3	TRBV11-2	TRBD2	.	TGTGCCAGCAGCACTTGGACTAGCGGTGAGGGTCCAGATACGCAGTATTTT	CASSTWTSGEGPDTQYF
TRBJ1-2	TRBV28	.	.	TGTGCCAGCAGTTCTCCGTTCGGCTACACCTTC	CASSSPFGYTF
TRBJ1-5	TRBV2	.	.	TGTGCCAGCAAGCAAAATAGCAATCAGCCCCAGCATTTT	CASKQNSNQPQHF
TRBJ2-7	TRBV20-1	TRBD2	.	TGCAGTGCTAGTGGATCGGGAGGGTCTATCGAGCAGTACTTC	CSASGSGGSIEQYF
TRBJ1-6	TRBV9	TRBD1	.	TGTGCCAGCAACCCTCAGAGGGACAGGGGGCTGAGTGGTAATTCACCCCTCCACTTT	CASNPQRDRGLSGNSPLHF
TRBJ2-1	TRBV12-5	.	once	TGTGCTAGTGGTTTGTCAGGGGGGAATGAGCAGTTCTTC	CASGLSGGNEQFF
TRBJ2-3	TRBV7-2	TRBD2	.	TGTGCCAGCTCCCGGTTTCAGCGGGGGGCAACTAGCACAGATACGCAGTATTTT	CASSRFQRGATSTDTQYF
TRBJ1-2	TRBV14	.	.	TGTGCCAGCAGCCAGGGGCTGAACTATGGCTACACCTTC	CASSQGLNYGYTF
TRBJ2-7	TRBV28	.	few	TGTGCCAGCAGAATACAAAGGGGTCCCTACGAGCAGTACTTC	CASRIQRGPYEQYF
TRBJ1-2	TRBV19	TRBD1	.	TGTGCCAGTAGCCCGGGAGGGGGCTTAGGCTATGGCTACACCTTC	CASSPGGGLGYGYTF
TRBJ2-1	TRBV7-2	.	once	TGTGCCAGCAGCTTGAATAGCGTCGGTGAGCAGTTCTTC	CASSLNSVGEQFF
TRBJ2-1	TRBV5-5	.	few	TGTGCCAGCAGCATATACAATGAGCAGTTCTTC	CASSIYNEQFF
TRBJ1-2	TRBV5-4	TRBD1	.	TGTGCCAGCAGCTGGGACAGGGGTCAATATGGCTACACCTTC	CASSWDRGQYGYTF
TRBJ1-1	TRBV7-2	TRBD1	few	TGTGCCAGCAGCTTACTTACGACAGGGGTGAACACTGAAGCTTTCTTT	CASSLLTTGVNTEAFF
TRBJ2-2	TRBV9	TRBD2	.	TGTGCCAGCAGCATTATTAGCGGGAGCGCCACCGGGGAGCTGTTTTTT	CASSIISGSATGELFF
TRBJ1-4	TRBV20-1	TRBD1	.	TGCAGTGCTAGTTCCGGGACAGGGCATGAAAAACTGTTTTTT	CSASSGTGHEKLFF